This T cell receptor beta chain was identified in a study of human T cells and chemical hapten exposure (dated by TCRdb to the early 2020s). For context, the study as a whole: For sensitization, 2% DPC in acetone was applied to an approximately 2 cm by approximately 2 cm area of upper inner arm skin. Alopecia areata with under or over 50% scalp involvement, alopecia totalis and alopecia universalis were represented in the patient cohort, which was mostly female. This study followed changes in the peripheral blood TCR repertoire in vivo during primary and secondary sensitization of alopecia patients to the hapten diphenylcyclopropenone (DPC). For TCR sequencing, blood came from some 31 alopecia patients at anywhere from one to four time points (pre-sensitization, 2, 6 and 24 weeks). From each blood RNA sample, both TCR alpha and TCR beta chains were sequenced. Patch tests used Finn chambers with 0.01% DPC on the upper back, scored after 6 days by International Contact Dermatitis Research Group standards. Blood was sampled from patients pre-sensitization (week 0) and at 2, 6 and about 24 weeks after DPC sensitization. Patients additionally received weekly therapeutic DPC doses to the scalp throughout the roughly 26-week study period. Libraries were pooled for sequencing, and variation in per-sample TCR yields was attributed mainly to small differences in library volumes within the pool.

CDR1 MNHNS and CDR2 SASEGT were looked up in the germline V gene. A distance of 21 bases separates the germline ends of V and J, which lose 7 bases and 4 bases respectively. The CDR3 starts with the cysteine, ends with the phenylalanine, and has 16 residues. Solely the CDR3 DNA is kept, with 48 bases framed from the first base. General study outcomes and caveats: No change with DPC sensitization was found in the number of TCRs above 1 in 1000 frequency, and no evidence of global repertoire structure alterations was found. A positive correlation was found between the number of PT1 expanded TCRs and patch test score, with significance reached at thresholds 8, 16 and 32 but not 4. Alopecia, a presumed autoimmune disease, was present in all patients, so the immune response of the patients might differ from that of healthy individuals. After repeated subsampling, changes were observed in the strength of the expansion versus patch-test correlation and in the threshold at which the correlation became significant. Compared with pre-sensitization or healthy control sets, expanded TCRs formed significantly more large CDR3 similarity clusters, which is consistent with antigen-driven responses.

In light of the paper, this sample's time point label describes: patch test 1, 2 weeks after DPC sensitization. Sample treatment or condition, as interpreted from the label and publication: therapeutic diphenylcyclopropenone sensitization with weekly scalp DPC. Total RNA was extracted from unfractionated whole blood collected in Tempus Blood RNA tubes. Blood at each patch-test visit was drawn before the patch test was applied. Eligible patients were aged 18 to 70, diagnosed with alopecia, deemed suitable for DPC therapy, and excluded if pregnant. This clonotype came up many times. Its antigen has not been determined. Per-base qualities were not stored, and no clone one base away is much larger. The library was produced with RACE. Sequencing was performed on a NextSeq 500. During library preparation, unique molecular identifiers were attached to individual cDNA molecules so that TCRs could be counted in a quantitative, reproducible way. The original pipeline was this. A median of about 100,000 TCRs per sample was observed, with a range of about 23,224 to 750,000. The Decombinator software suite was used to annotate V, J and CDR3 in the TCR reads. For the PS versus PT1 abundance plots, all samples were subsampled to the same number of TCRs (28,000). Expanded TCRs were defined as absent before sensitization and observed at least eight times at the 2-week time point. Using fastp at Q25 and MiXCR, TCRdb reprocessed the public reads and kept productive beta chains. Entries that share a CDR3 protein sequence are merged under the most common genes and DNA. TCRdb assigned the V and J calls; the authors' analysis was not used. This sample comprises over 50,000 distinct CDR3 sequences, 11% of them detected only once. The ten largest clonotypes hold approximately 1.8% of the sample.

Sequenced here: whole blood, sampled in connection with sensitization to the hapten diphenylcyclopropenone (DPC). The clonotype comes from a woman aged 40 to 50 with alopecia areata. Some clones in this sample may be carry-over from other donors' samples. The chain joins TRBV6-1 to TRBJ2-3; perhaps TRBD1 is the D gene, with 6 bases matching. Here is the DNA: TGTGCCAGCACCTACGCAACAGGGAGTGGGGCAGATACGCAGTATTTT. Translated, it gives CASTYATGSGADTQYF.